This T cell receptor beta chain was retrieved from a study of cytomegalovirus exposure and HLA in healthy donors. Study-wide results and limits: Associated with HLA alleles at 0.05 false discovery rate in a later analysis were 15,000 to 20,000 TCR beta sequences.

With regard to this clone: The target antigen is unknown. The junction shows a germline mismatch at one end, possibly a read error.

Germline CDR1 is SSHAT and CDR2 is FNYEAQ (reference sequence). The CDR3 has 15 amino acids. The study ran its PCR with 60 Vbeta and 13 Jbeta primers. The protocol was immunoSEQ multiplex PCR, while the TCRdb copy is restricted to in-frame clones and leaves out a portion. The data show 110,000 to 150,000 clones, roughly 80% seen once. The TCR comes from a female donor in good health and CMV-seronegative. The chain recombines TRBV7-7 with TRBJ2-5; 9 positions agree with TRBD2. The sequenced sample consisted of PBMCs. CDR3 sequence reads: CASSLSLAGQETQYF. DNA of the CDR3: TGTGCTAGCAGCTTAAGCCTAGCGGGGCAAGAGACCCAGTACTTC.